The 31 T cell receptor beta chains below all came from one sample that was sequenced in a study of cytomegalovirus exposure and HLA in healthy donors. 60 Vbeta and 13 Jbeta primers were used in PCR. Profiled with immunoSEQ multiplex PCR; TCRdb holds only in-frame clones, not every one. The sample holds about 170,000 clones, around 80% seen once. What was sequenced was PBMCs. The receptors originated from a woman aged 45-59 years in good health and CMV-seropositive.

This clone has just one count. This rearrangement joins TRBV18 to TRBJ2-5; weak D call: TRBD2 (6 bases). V lost 2 bases, J lost 4 bases, and 20 bases lay in between. Germline loops: CDR1 KGHSH, CDR2 LQKENI. The length of the CDR3 is 17 residues. The CDR3: CASSPSSGSHLGETQYF. CDR3 nucleotides: TGTGCCAGCTCACCAAGCTCCGGGAGCCACCTTGGAGAGACCCAGTACTTC. The full variable domain, completed using reference TRBV18 and TRBJ2-5, is NAGVMQNPRHLVRRRGQEARLRCSPMKGHSHVYWYRQLPEEGLKFMVYLQKENIIDESGMPKERFSAEFPKEGPSILRIQQVVRGDSAAYFCASSPSSGSHLGETQYFGPGTRLLVL.

V is TRBV5-6 and J is TRBJ2-5; the match to TRBD2 covers 7 bases. CDR3 length equals 16 residues. Germline V gene data show CDR1 as SGHDT and CDR2 as YYEEEE. The J segment lost 7 bases and the V segment lost 1 base, leaving 13 bases of the junction unmatched. The CDR3 region is CASSLRQTKGRGTQYF. For the CDR3, the DNA is TGTGCCAGCAGCTTGCGCCAGACAAAGGGGAGGGGGACCCAGTACTTC. Combining the CDR3 with reference TRBV5-6 and TRBJ2-5 gives the whole variable domain DAGVTQSPTHLIKTRGQQVTLRCSPKSGHDTVSWYQQALGQGPQFIFQYYEEEERQRGNFPDRFSGHQFPNYSSELNVNALLLGDSALYLCASSLRQTKGRGTQYFGPGTRLLVL.

A word on this clone: A junction end diverges from the germline sequence, so it may reflect a read error. This chain links TRBV7-9 with TRBJ2-2, with a weak D call TRBD1 (5 bases). The CDR3 covers 16 residues. Germline V gene sequence: CDR1 SEHNR, CDR2 FQNEAQ (reference sequence). DNA of the CDR3: TGTTCCAGCAGCTTCCAACCTGGGGCGAGGACCGGGGAGCTGTTTTTT. Protein product: CSSSFQPGARTGELFF.

A few counts support this clone. The chain has TRBV11-2 and TRBJ1-1, with a tentative D call TRBD1 (5 bases). The V and J ends lost 4 bases and 8 bases respectively, with 11 bases between them. Looked up from germline, CDR1 is SGHAT and CDR2 is FQNNGV. The CDR3 is 12 residues long. This chain's CDR3 is CASSSEGTEAFF. The DNA for the CDR3 is TGTGCCAGCAGCTCGGAGGGGACCGAAGCTTTCTTT. The full variable domain, rest sourced from reference TRBV11-2 and TRBJ1-1, is EAGVAQSPRYKIIEKRQSVAFWCNPISGHATLYWYQQILGQGPKLLIQFQNNGVVDDSQLPKDRFSAERLKGVDSTLKIQPAKLEDSAVYLCASSSEGTEAFFGQGTRLTVV.

The chain recombines TRBV15 with TRBJ1-5; 8 positions agree with TRBD1. The V segment lost 7 bases and the J segment 5 bases; nucleotides outside the gene matches: 16. Germline-derived CDR1 and CDR2 are LNHNV and YYDKDF (reference sequence). This CDR3 is built from 17 residues. CDR3 protein: CATKGVTSDRVDQPQHF. The CDR3 region has the DNA TGTGCCACCAAAGGAGTAACGTCGGACAGGGTTGATCAGCCCCAGCATTTT.

The V gene is TRBV4-1, the J gene TRBJ1-2; 8 nucleotides match TRBD1. The germline gives CDR1 MGHRA, CDR2 YSYEKL. V shed 2 bases, J shed 1 base, and the junction held 6 bases outside the gene matches. This CDR3 region has 16 residues. The chain's CDR3 is CASSQLSGGINYGYTF. The DNA for the CDR3 is TGCGCCAGCAGCCAACTGTCAGGGGGCATTAACTATGGCTACACCTTC.

V usage is TRBV21-1 and J usage is TRBJ2-7; the table's D call TRBD1 went unverified against the DNA. TRBV21-1 constitutes a pseudogene. The CDR3 spans 18 residues. Here the CDR3 DNA reads TGTGCCAGCAGCAAAGTCAACGGACAGGGCCCCATCTCCTACGAGCAGTACTTC. Amino acid sequence: CASSKVNGQGPISYEQYF.

The V gene is TRBV29-1, the J gene TRBJ2-7; the match to TRBD2 covers 9 bases. Germline values: CDR1 SQVTM, CDR2 ANQGSEA. Unmatched junction bases numbered 3, after V lost 6 bases and J lost 0 bases. The CDR3 is 13 amino acids. CDR3 amino acids: CSVRLADSYEQYF. CDR3 DNA: TGCAGCGTGCGACTAGCGGACTCCTACGAGCAGTACTTC.

CDR3 coding DNA: TGTGCCAGCAGCTTCCTCGGGCGGGGGGGCCGAGATACGCAGTATTTT. This translates into CASSFLGRGGRDTQYF. The chain has TRBV13 and TRBJ2-3, with 9 nucleotides matching TRBD2. This CDR3 region has 16 residues. The germline CDR1 and CDR2 sequences are PRHDT and FYEKMQ (reference sequence). V gave up 3 bases and J gave up 5 bases; unmatched junction bases: 9. The variable domain in full, with the rest retrieved from reference TRBV13 and TRBJ2-3, is AAGVIQSPRHLIKEKRETATLKCYPIPRHDTVYWYQQGPGQDPQFLISFYEKMQSDKGSIPDRFSAQQFSDYHSELNMSSLELGDSALYFCASSFLGRGGRDTQYFGPGTRLTVL.

V usage is TRBV5-4 and J usage is TRBJ1-1, with D perhaps TRBD1 (6 bases). Trimming cost V 0 bases and J 8 bases, with 14 bases left between them. The CDR3 is made up of 14 amino acids. The germline CDR1 and CDR2 sequences are SGHNT and YYREEE (reference sequence). The CDR3 reads CASSLEETGTEAFF. The CDR3 DNA reads as TGTGCCAGCAGCTTGGAGGAAACCGGGACAGAAGCTTTCTTT.

The V gene is TRBV19, the J gene TRBJ1-5, with 8 bases that match TRBD1. J lost 7 bases, V lost 4 bases, and 6 bases had no gene match. CDR1 is LNHDA, CDR2 SQIVND, per germline (reference sequence). This CDR3 region has 14 residues. The CDR3 bases are TGTGCCAGTAGTACAGGACAGGGTACACAGCCCCAGCATTTT. Translating gives CASSTGQGTQPQHF.

V is TRBV5-6 and J is TRBJ1-1; D is perhaps TRBD1 (5 bases). The CDR3 is 15 residues long. V lost 3 bases and J 1 base, leaving 13 bases between the germline ends. Germline-derived CDR1 and CDR2 are SGHDT and YYEEEE. CDR3 in amino acids: CASSWEGDPNTEAFF. In DNA form, the CDR3 reads TGTGCCAGCAGCTGGGAAGGGGATCCGAACACTGAAGCTTTCTTT.

With regard to this clone: One end of the junction varies from germline; a read error may be responsible. The chain has TRBV7-9 and TRBJ1-2, with unresolved D. Germline CDR1 is SEHNR and CDR2 is FQNEAQ (reference sequence). This CDR3 comprises 11 residues. CDR3 sequence: CSSSRGDGYTF. The CDR3 DNA sequence: TGTTCCAGCAGTCGAGGCGATGGCTACACCTTC.

The CDR3 DNA reads as TGTGCCAGCAGCCCTTCCACTGGGACACCAAGCTCCTACGAGCAGTACTTC. It is translated as CASSPSTGTPSSYEQYF. The chain carries TRBV7-8 and TRBJ2-7; weak D call: TRBD1 (6 bases). From germline, CDR1 is SGHVS and CDR2 FQNEAQ. The CDR3 loop spans 17 amino acids. Trimming stripped 5 bases from V and 0 bases from J, with 20 bases between.

V usage is TRBV10-3 and J usage is TRBJ2-1; TRBD2 matches 8 bases. This CDR3 has 16 amino acids. The germline gives CDR1 ENHRY, CDR2 SYGVKD. The junction had 6 bases not matched to a gene; V was cut back by 5 bases and J by 0 bases. This chain's CDR3 is CAISIQRGSSYNEQFF. The DNA of the CDR3 is TGTGCCATCAGTATCCAGCGGGGGAGCTCCTACAATGAGCAGTTCTTC.

The rearrangement uses TRBV5-4 and TRBJ2-5; TRBD2 aligns across 7 bases. Germline V gene lookup returns CDR1 SGHNT and CDR2 YYREEE (reference sequence). Germline trimming cut 1 base from V and 4 bases from J; bases unmatched to any gene: 13. This CDR3 has 17 amino acids. As DNA, the CDR3 is TGTGCCAGCAGCTTGTTGGGCGGCGGGACGGGAGGAGAGACCCAGTACTTC. Protein sequence: CASSLLGGGTGGETQYF.

A single count supports this clone. The genes are TRBV7-5 and TRBJ2-5; TRBD2 is taken as the D call from the table, unchecked against the DNA. TRBV7-5 is reported as a pseudogene. This CDR3 is 13 amino acids long. The DNA of the CDR3 is TGTGTCAGAAGCGGATCGGATAGCGGGGAGCAGTACTTC. This codes for CVRSGSDSGEQYF.

The V call is TRBV28, the J call TRBJ2-5; 9 bases map to TRBD1. The DNA end favors TRBJ2-7, so the J call may be wrong. Germline V gene data show CDR1 as MDHEN and CDR2 as SYDVKM. The CDR3 covers 14 residues. The CDR3 DNA sequence: TGTGCCAGCACGAAGGGACAGGGTTCCTACGAGCAGTACTTC. Protein sequence: CASTKGQGSYEQYF.

This chain joins TRBV30 and TRBJ1-2, with 7 bases identical to TRBD1. The germline V gene has CDR1 GTSNPN and CDR2 SVGIG (reference sequence). With 3 bases clipped from V and 8 bases from J, the junction kept 9 bases outside the gene matches. The CDR3 runs 13 residues. The chain's CDR3 is CAWSLEAGGGYTF. CDR3 nucleotide sequence: TGTGCCTGGAGCTTAGAGGCAGGGGGGGGCTACACCTTC. The full variable domain, rest sourced from reference TRBV30 and TRBJ1-2, is SQTIHQWPATLVQPVGSPLSLECTVEGTSNPNLYWYRQAAGRGLQLLFYSVGIGQISSEVPQNLSASRPQDRQFILSSKKLLLSDSGFYLCAWSLEAGGGYTFGSGTRLTVV.

This clone was seen only a few times. Other DNA sequences in this specimen translate into the identical CDR3. CDR3 amino acids: CASSLGGTGEAFF. CDR3 nucleotides: TGTGCCAGCAGCTTGGGGGGAACAGGTGAAGCTTTCTTT. The chain carries TRBV5-4 and TRBJ1-1; maybe TRBD1 (5 bases). Germline CDR1 SGHNT, CDR2 YYREEE (reference sequence). V lost 0 bases to trimming and J lost 7 bases, with 10 bases between them. The CDR3 runs 13 residues.

The chain is built from TRBV7-3 and TRBJ1-2; TRBD1 agrees at 7 bases. Germline trimming cut 5 bases from V and 5 bases from J; bases unmatched to any gene: 8. CDR1 and CDR2 from the germline V gene are SGHTA and FQGTGA. This CDR3 is built from 14 residues. CDR3 residues: CASSPSSTGYGYTF. CDR3 bases: TGTGCCAGCAGCCCCTCCTCGACAGGGTATGGCTACACCTTC.

The chain links TRBV21-1 to TRBJ2-4; the D call of TRBD2 is as the table states it, not checked on the DNA. TRBV21-1 is given as a pseudogene. The CDR3 is made up of 19 amino acids. CDR3 sequence: CASSNSGLAGEGAKNIQYF. Here the CDR3 DNA reads TGTGCCAGCAGCAATTCCGGACTAGCGGGGGAGGGGGCCAAAAACATTCAGTACTTC.

V usage is TRBV7-6 and J usage is TRBJ2-5, with 9 bases that match TRBD1. V trimming: 5 bases; J trimming: 2 bases; junction bases outside the gene matches: 9. The CDR3 is 16 residues long. Germline V gene lookup returns CDR1 SGHVS and CDR2 FNYEAQ. CDR3 amino acids: CASSLRGTGHQETQYF. The CDR3, as DNA: TGTGCCAGCAGCCTGAGGGGGACAGGGCATCAAGAGACCCAGTACTTC.

The chain couples TRBV12-5 to TRBJ1-1; tentative D call: TRBD1 (6 bases). Trimming left V 7 bases short and J 5 bases short, with 20 bases between. The CDR3 runs to 15 residues. Per the germline V gene, CDR1 is LGHNT and CDR2 is FRNRAP. This CDR3 is CASAREGGSWTEAFF. The DNA for the CDR3 is TGTGCTAGTGCTCGAGAGGGGGGGAGTTGGACTGAAGCTTTCTTT. Full variable domain (rest looked up from reference TRBV12-5 and TRBJ1-1): DARVTQTPRHKVTEMGQEVTMRCQPILGHNTVFWYRQTMMQGLELLAYFRNRAPLDDSGMPKDRFSAEMPDATLATLKIQPSEPRDSAVYFCASAREGGSWTEAFFGQGTRLTVV.

The table lists this clone with a few counts. The chain is built from TRBV6-1 and TRBJ1-2, with 8 bases matching TRBD1. The germline V gene has CDR1 MNHNS and CDR2 SASEGT. Unmatched junction bases numbered 10, after V lost 3 bases and J lost 13 bases. This CDR3 comprises 13 residues. CDR3: CASSESRLTGVTF. CDR3 nucleotide sequence: TGTGCCAGCAGTGAGAGTAGGCTGACAGGGGTCACCTTC.

CDR3 nucleotide sequence: TGTGCCAGCAGCTTAGGCAGGGCGAACACTGAAGCTTTCTTT. Its translation: CASSLGRANTEAFF. The rearrangement links TRBV11-3 to TRBJ1-1; possibly TRBD1 for D (5 bases). Between the trimmed V and J ends, which lost 1 base and 1 base, there was a span of 7 bases. CDR1 and CDR2 (germline): SGHNT, YENEEA. The CDR3 spans 14 residues.

This clone was detected only a few times. The chain carries TRBV10-1 and TRBJ2-6; weak D call: TRBD2 (6 bases). The CDR3 totals 16 residues. V lost 6 bases and J 0 bases, leaving 12 bases between the germline ends. CDR1 is WNHNN and CDR2 is SYGVQD in the germline V gene (reference sequence). Written as DNA, the CDR3 is TGCGCCAGCAGCGCGGGGAGTGCCTCTGGGGCCAACGTCCTGACTTTC. Encoded protein: CASSAGSASGANVLTF.

This chain joins TRBV6-1 and TRBJ1-5, with 11 nucleotides matching TRBD1. Trimming removed 7 bases from V and 7 bases from J; junction bases left unmatched: 9. The CDR3 is made up of 15 amino acids. Germline assignment: CDR1 MNHNS and CDR2 SASEGT. The CDR3 protein is CASTSDRGHWQPQHF. The CDR3 nucleotides are TGTGCCAGCACCTCGGACAGGGGGCACTGGCAGCCCCAGCATTTT.

This clone turned up a few times. The chain joins TRBV11-3 to TRBJ2-1; TRBD2 is a possible D gene (5 bases). V was cut by 0 bases and J by 0 bases, with 6 bases left in between. The germline gives CDR1 SGHNT, CDR2 YENEEA. The CDR3 extends over 15 amino acids. CDR3 DNA: TGTGCCAGCAGCTTAGACCTAGCCTCCTACAATGAGCAGTTCTTC. Protein: CASSLDLASYNEQFF.

This clone was picked up one time. CDR3 coding DNA: TGTGCCAGCAGCTTGGAAGGTCTAGCGGGCCGCGAGACCCAGTACTTC. It encodes CASSLEGLAGRETQYF. The chain couples TRBV5-5 to TRBJ2-5, with 8 bases matching TRBD2. Trimming removed 0 bases from V and 5 bases from J; junction bases left unmatched: 9. The CDR3 has 16 amino acids. In germline, CDR1 is SGHKS, CDR2 YYEKEE (reference sequence).

Turning to this clone: An end of the junction differs from the germline gene, which may be a read error. The CDR3 here is CASSPSPRLEQFF. The CDR3 bases are TGTGCTAGCAGCCCCTCCCCCCGACTTGAGCAGTTCTTC. The rearrangement joins TRBV7-7 to TRBJ2-1; D unresolved. The CDR3 contains 13 residues. In germline, CDR1 is SSHAT, CDR2 FNYEAQ (reference sequence).